This TCR beta chain was captured by sequencing in a study of T cell responses to AZD1222 COVID-19 vaccine. Study-wide results and caveats: Spike-specific TCR breadth and depth were elevated following two AZD1222 doses.

Measured with immunoSEQ multiplex PCR; TCRdb has only the in-frame clones, and not every one. The profile shows some 170,000 clones, roughly 89% of them singletons. Germline CDR1 is GTSNPN and CDR2 is SVGIG (reference sequence). V was trimmed by 3 bases and J by 5 bases, leaving 25 bases between them. This CDR3 has 17 residues. In the case of this clone: What it recognizes is unknown.

The chain has TRBV30 and TRBJ1-2, with TRBD1 as a possible D gene (5 bases). The sequence came from an adult in good health. The sequencing here drew on peripheral blood, taken on day 0 of AZD1222 vaccination. The CDR3 here is CAWRGDGATARGYGYTF. In nucleotides, the CDR3 is TGTGCCTGGAGGGGGGACGGGGCGACAGCCCGAGGTTATGGCTACACCTTC.